This TCR beta chain was sequenced for a study of blood T cell repertoires in COVID-19. Overall study: COVID-19 samples, acute and convalescent, were from the United States, Italy and Spain. T cells, B-cell-depleted T cells, or PBMCs supplied cDNA or gDNA.

From germline, CDR1 is SGHRS and CDR2 YFSETQ. V gave up 3 bases and J gave up 3 bases, with 7 bases separating them. This CDR3 spans 12 amino acids. In the study's own analysis: From reference gene primer amplification, estimates of nucleated cell counts were derived. TCRdb's table, derived via immunoSEQ multiplex PCR, lists solely in-frame clones and lacks some. The V and J calls and clone size are taken from that table; D and trimming were inferred from the DNA. The sample yields roughly 67,000 clones, roughly 83% seen once. This clone was detected a few times. The sequence came from a woman aged 60-75 years with acute or convalescent COVID-19. The sequenced material came from peripheral blood. The chain recombines TRBV5-1 with TRBJ2-7, with TRBD2 as a possible D gene (6 bases). CDR3 nucleotide sequence: TGCGCCAGCAGCTGGGGGGACTACGAGCAGTACTTC. Translating it yields CASSWGDYEQYF.